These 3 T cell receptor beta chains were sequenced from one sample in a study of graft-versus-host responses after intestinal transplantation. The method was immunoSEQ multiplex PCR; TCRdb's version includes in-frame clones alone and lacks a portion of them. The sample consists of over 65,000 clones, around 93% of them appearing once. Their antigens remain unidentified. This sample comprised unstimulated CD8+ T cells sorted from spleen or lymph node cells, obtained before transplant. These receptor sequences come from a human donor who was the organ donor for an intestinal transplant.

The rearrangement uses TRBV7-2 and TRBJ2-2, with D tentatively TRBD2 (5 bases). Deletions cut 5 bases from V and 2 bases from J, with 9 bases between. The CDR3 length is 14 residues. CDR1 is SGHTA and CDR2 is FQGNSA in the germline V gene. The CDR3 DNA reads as TGTGCCAGCAGCCCGACTACCAACACCGGGGAGCTGTTTTTT. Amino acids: CASSPTTNTGELFF.

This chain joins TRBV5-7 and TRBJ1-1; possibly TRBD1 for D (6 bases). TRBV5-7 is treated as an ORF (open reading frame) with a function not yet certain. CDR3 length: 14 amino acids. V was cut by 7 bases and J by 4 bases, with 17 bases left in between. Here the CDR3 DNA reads TGTGCCAGCCTCTCCGGGGGCGCAGGCACTGAAGCTTTCTTT. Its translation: CASLSGGAGTEAFF.

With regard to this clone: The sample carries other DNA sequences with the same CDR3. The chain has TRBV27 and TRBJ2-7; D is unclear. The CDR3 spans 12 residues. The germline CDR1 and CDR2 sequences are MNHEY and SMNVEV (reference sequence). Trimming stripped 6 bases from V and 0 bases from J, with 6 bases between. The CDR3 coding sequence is TGTGCCAGCAGCCCGGGCTCCTACGAGCAGTACTTC. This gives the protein CASSPGSYEQYF.